These 9 T cell receptor beta chains originate from one sample sequenced in a study of human T cells and chemical hapten exposure. TCRdb re-called the RACE reads through MiXCR, storing one row per CDR3 protein. The sample consists of tens of thousands of distinct CDR3 sequences, about 8.5% of them appearing once. Time point meaning: patch test 2, 6 weeks after DPC sensitization. Indicated treatment: therapeutic diphenylcyclopropenone sensitization with weekly scalp DPC. Here the sequenced sample was whole blood, taken in connection with sensitization to the hapten diphenylcyclopropenone (DPC). Receptor source: a woman aged 45-60 years with alopecia areata. Some clones in this sample may be carry-over from other donors' samples.

This clonotype has just a few counts. The J gene is TRBJ1-5, the V gene TRBV5-1; maybe TRBD1 (6 bases). V shed 1 base and J shed 0 bases, with 17 bases lying between them. CDR1 and CDR2 from the germline V gene are SGHRS and YFSETQ. The CDR3 sequence is 18 residues long. The DNA of the CDR3 is TGCGCCAGCAGCTTGAGGGCTCGGACAGAATATAGCAATCAGCCCCAGCATTTT. Translation gives CASSLRARTEYSNQPQHF.

The rearrangement links TRBV15 to TRBJ2-1; a possible D gene is TRBD1 (5 bases). CDR3 length: 15 amino acids. V lost 5 bases, J lost 0 bases, and 11 bases lay in between. Germline V gives CDR1 LNHNV, CDR2 YYDKDF (reference sequence). CDR3 coding DNA: TGTGCCACCAGCGGGGCGGAAAGCTCCTACAATGAGCAGTTCTTC. Translating gives CATSGAESSYNEQFF.

The table lists this clonotype with a few counts. The chain carries TRBV9 and TRBJ1-1; a possible D gene is TRBD1 (5 bases). The CDR3 has 13 amino acids. Germline values: CDR1 SGDLS, CDR2 YYNGEE. V dropped 0 bases and J dropped 5 bases, with 8 bases sitting between them. CDR3 in amino acids: CASSVGQGTEAFF. Written as DNA, the CDR3 is TGTGCCAGCAGCGTAGGTCAGGGAACTGAAGCTTTCTTT.

The chain links TRBV7-2 to TRBJ1-1; a possible D gene is TRBD1 (5 bases). CDR1 and CDR2 from the germline V gene are SGHTA and FQGNSA. The CDR3 spans 14 residues. The V gene lost 4 bases and the J gene lost 5 bases, with 14 bases spanning the gap. Here the CDR3 reads CASSSLGGGTEAFF. The CDR3 nucleotides read TGTGCCAGCAGCTCCCTGGGGGGGGGGACTGAAGCTTTCTTT.

This clonotype was seen a few times. The rearrangement links TRBV7-8 to TRBJ2-7; 11 bases are shared with TRBD1. The length of the CDR3 is 14 residues. CDR1 is SGHVS, CDR2 FQNEAQ, per germline. V was pared by 5 bases and J by 9 bases, with 9 bases of the junction left unmatched. CDR3 coding DNA: TGTGCCAGCAGCGCGGACAGGGGGCATGTGGGGCAGTACTTC. Translated, it gives CASSADRGHVGQYF.

This clonotype was counted between two and nine times. The chain is built from TRBV2 and TRBJ2-5; 11 bases are shared with TRBD1. The CDR3 has 13 residues. Germline CDR1 SNHLY, CDR2 FYNNEI. The V segment lost 6 bases and the J segment 4 bases; nucleotides outside the gene matches: 1. As DNA, the CDR3 is TGTGCCAGCAGGGGACAGGGGGGAGAGACCCAGTACTTC. It yields the protein CASRGQGGETQYF. The whole variable domain, filled in from reference TRBV2 and TRBJ2-5, reads EPEVTQTPSHQVTQMGQEVILRCVPISNHLYFYWYRQILGQKVEFLVSFYNNEISEKSEIFDDQFSVERPDGSNFTLKIRSTKLEDSAMYFCASRGQGGETQYFGPGTRLLVL.

At least ten counts were recorded for this clonotype. The J gene is TRBJ1-2, the V gene TRBV12-3 or TRBV12-4; TRBD1 aligns across 10 bases. The CDR3 runs to 13 residues. V lost 5 bases, J lost 9 bases, and 6 bases stayed unmatched. This CDR3 is CASSAGTGDSYTF. The CDR3 DNA reads as TGTGCCAGCAGTGCGGGGACAGGGGATAGCTACACCTTC.

This clonotype has only a few counts. The rearrangement links TRBV20-1 to TRBJ2-3; D ambiguous. The V end was cut by 7 bases, the J end by 0 bases, with 8 bases between. This CDR3 comprises 12 residues. The germline V gene has CDR1 DFQATT and CDR2 SNEGSKA (reference sequence). CDR3 amino acids: CSVRGSTDTQYF. DNA of the CDR3: TGCAGTGTTCGCGGTAGCACAGATACGCAGTATTTT.

This clonotype has at least ten counts. The genes are TRBV7-2 and TRBJ2-3; D is unclear. The germline V gene has CDR1 SGHTA and CDR2 FQGNSA. The V and J ends lost 5 bases and 6 bases respectively, with 9 bases between them. The CDR3 is 12 amino acids. CDR3 nucleotide sequence: TGTGCCAGCAGCCCCGTGGCGGATACGCAGTATTTT. Amino acid sequence: CASSPVADTQYF.